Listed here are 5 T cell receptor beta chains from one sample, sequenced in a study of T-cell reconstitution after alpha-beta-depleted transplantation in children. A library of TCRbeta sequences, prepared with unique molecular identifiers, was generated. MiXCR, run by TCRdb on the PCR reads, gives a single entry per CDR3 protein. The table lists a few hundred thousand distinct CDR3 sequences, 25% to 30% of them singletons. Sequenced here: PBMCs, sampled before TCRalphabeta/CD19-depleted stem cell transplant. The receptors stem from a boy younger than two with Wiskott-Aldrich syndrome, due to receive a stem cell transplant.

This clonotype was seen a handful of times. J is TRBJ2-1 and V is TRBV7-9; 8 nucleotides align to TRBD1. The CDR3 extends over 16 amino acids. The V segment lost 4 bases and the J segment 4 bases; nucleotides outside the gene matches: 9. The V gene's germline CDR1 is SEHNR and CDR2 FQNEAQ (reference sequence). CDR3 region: CASSSPSGGVYNEQFF. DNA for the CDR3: TGTGCCAGCAGCTCCCCCTCAGGGGGCGTGTACAATGAGCAGTTCTTC.

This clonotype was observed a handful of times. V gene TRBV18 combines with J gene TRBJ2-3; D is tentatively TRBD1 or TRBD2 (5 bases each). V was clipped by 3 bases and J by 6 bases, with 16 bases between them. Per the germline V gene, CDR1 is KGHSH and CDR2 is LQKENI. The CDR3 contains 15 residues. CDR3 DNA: TGTGCCAGCTCACCCCCCGGGGCAGAGAGGGATACGCAGTATTTT. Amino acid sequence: CASSPPGAERDTQYF. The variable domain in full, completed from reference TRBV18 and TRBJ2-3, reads NAGVMQNPRHLVRRRGQEARLRCSPMKGHSHVYWYRQLPEEGLKFMVYLQKENIIDESGMPKERFSAEFPKEGPSILRIQQVVRGDSAAYFCASSPPGAERDTQYFGPGTRLTVL.

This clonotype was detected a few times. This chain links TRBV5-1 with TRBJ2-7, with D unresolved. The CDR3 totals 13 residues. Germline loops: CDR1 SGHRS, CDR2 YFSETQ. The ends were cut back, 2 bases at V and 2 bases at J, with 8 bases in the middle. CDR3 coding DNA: TGCGCCAGCAGCTTCAGTGCCACCTACGAGCAGTACTTC. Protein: CASSFSATYEQYF.

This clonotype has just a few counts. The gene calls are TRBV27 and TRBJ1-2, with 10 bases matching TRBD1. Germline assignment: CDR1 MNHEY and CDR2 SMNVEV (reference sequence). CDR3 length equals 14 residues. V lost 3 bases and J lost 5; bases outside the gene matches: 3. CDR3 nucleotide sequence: TGTGCCAGCAGTTTGGGACAGGGGATTTATGGCTACACCTTC. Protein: CASSLGQGIYGYTF.

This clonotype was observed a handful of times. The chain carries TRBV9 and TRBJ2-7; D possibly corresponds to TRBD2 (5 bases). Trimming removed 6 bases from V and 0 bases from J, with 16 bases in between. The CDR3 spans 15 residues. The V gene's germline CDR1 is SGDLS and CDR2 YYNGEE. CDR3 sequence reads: CASTSSIISSYEQYF. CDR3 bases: TGTGCCAGCACCTCTAGCATCATCTCCTCCTACGAGCAGTACTTC.